The clone carrying this T cell receptor beta chain came up once. The data stem from a study of control samples from healthy donors and cancer patients. In germline, CDR1 is KGHSH, CDR2 LQKENI. The CDR3 covers 17 residues. The V gene end was trimmed by 0 bases and the J gene end by 4 bases; junction bases not matched to a gene: 10. Method: immunoSEQ multiplex PCR; TCRdb's copy keeps in-frame clones and lacks some. Of about 150,000 clones in the sample, 93% were seen once. Sequenced: blood. The rearrangement uses TRBV18 and TRBJ2-3; 7 bases are shared with TRBD2. The sequence was obtained from a man aged 45-60 years in good health. In DNA form, the CDR3 reads TGTGCCAGCTCACCACCGTTGGCGGGAGATGGGGCAGATACGCAGTATTTT. The encoded protein is CASSPPLAGDGADTQYF.